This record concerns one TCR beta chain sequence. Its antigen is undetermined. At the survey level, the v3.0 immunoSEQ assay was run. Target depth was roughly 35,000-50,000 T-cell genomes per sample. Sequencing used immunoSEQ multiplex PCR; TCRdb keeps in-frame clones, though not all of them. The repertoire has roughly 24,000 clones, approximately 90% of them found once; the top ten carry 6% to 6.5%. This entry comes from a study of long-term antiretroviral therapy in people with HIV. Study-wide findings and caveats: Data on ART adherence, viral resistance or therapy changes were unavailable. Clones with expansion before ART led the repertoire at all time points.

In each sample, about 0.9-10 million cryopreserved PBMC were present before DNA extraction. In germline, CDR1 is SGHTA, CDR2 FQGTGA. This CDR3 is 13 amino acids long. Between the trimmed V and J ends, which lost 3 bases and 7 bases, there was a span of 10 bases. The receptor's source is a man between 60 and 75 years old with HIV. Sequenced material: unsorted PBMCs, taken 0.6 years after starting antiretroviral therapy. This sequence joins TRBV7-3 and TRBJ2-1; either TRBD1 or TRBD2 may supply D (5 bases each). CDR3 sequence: CASSFGTGNEQFF. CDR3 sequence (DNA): TGTGCCAGCAGCTTTGGGACGGGGAATGAGCAGTTCTTC.